The clone carrying this T cell receptor (beta chain) was detected only a few times. Antigen: not known. This sample stems from a study of cytomegalovirus exposure and HLA in healthy donors. Whole-study findings and limits: The CMV antigen specificity of a few CMV-associated chains was confirmed through in vitro analysis. Later work found most CMV-associated TCR beta chains apparently HLA-restricted. In a later analysis, a genetic analysis reported fewer productive-TCR N-insertions in an Asian-associated ancestry cluster than the cohort average.

Primers for the PCR totalled 60 Vbeta and 13 Jbeta. Measured with immunoSEQ multiplex PCR; TCRdb has only the in-frame clones, and not every one. The data show 150,000 to 200,000 clones, about four fifths seen once. This CDR3 is built from 18 residues. Looked up from germline, CDR1 is SGDLS and CDR2 is YYNGEE. Trimming took 1 base from V and 3 from J; bases not matched to a gene: 13. The sequence was collected from a man aged 18 to 29 in good health and CMV-seronegative. The sequencing input was PBMCs. The chain employs TRBV9 and TRBJ2-3, with 8 bases that match TRBD1. This chain's CDR3 is CASSVKRATGVLTDTQYF. The CDR3 DNA sequence: TGTGCCAGCAGCGTAAAAAGAGCGACAGGGGTATTGACAGATACGCAGTATTTT.